This paragraph reports one T cell receptor beta chain. Sequential positive selection took CD4 T cells first, then CD8 T cells. The data originate from a study of naive and memory T cell subsets. Both TRBC1 and TRBC2 were covered by a beta constant-region primer of two equimolar oligonucleotides. The ligated cDNA underwent four PCR rounds using SP2 and nested alpha and beta constant-region primers. A 12-nucleotide UMI and the SP2 primer were added to the cDNA 3' end by oligonucleotide ligation. TCRdb re-analysed the UMI-ligation and nested PCR reads in MiXCR, keeping a single row per CDR3 protein. The sample includes approximately 29,000 distinct CDR3 sequences, about 18% of them seen just once. Trimming stripped 6 bases from V and 5 bases from J, with 22 bases between. CDR1 MNHNS and CDR2 SASEGT come from the germline V gene. The CDR3 has 16 residues.

The source material was effector memory CD4+ T cells from blood. Subset specified: effector memory, CD45RA- CD27-. The chain recombines TRBV6-1 with TRBJ2-5; perhaps TRBD1 as D (6 bases). This receptor was obtained from a human donor in good health. The DNA for the CDR3 is TGTGCCAGCAGCGCCGCCGGGACATCGGTGGGGGAGACCCAGTACTTC. This gives the protein CASSAAGTSVGETQYF.